This T cell receptor (beta chain) was profiled in a study of T cells in Graves' hyperthyroidism and ophthalmopathy (dated 2019 in TCRdb). Regarding the complete study: Peripheral blood samples were taken at initial diagnosis, before any treatment was given. Prospective prediction of ophthalmopathy was tested in an independent validation cohort of fewer than 20 hyperthyroidism patients and 17 patients who later progressed to ophthalmopathy. After sampling, hyperthyroidism patients received methimazole starting at 30 mg daily, and ophthalmopathy patients received high-dose intravenous methylprednisolone. The paper reports TCR Vbeta CDR3 sequencing of roughly 140 peripheral blood samples: 43 ophthalmopathy, under 80 hyperthyroidism and 17 progressor patients. In addition, the study compared T-cell repertoires in thyroid tissue and in blood from about six Graves' hyperthyroidism patients. The 75 to 100 discovery patients were divided at random into training and test sets in a 7:3 ratio. TCR V-J signatures able to tell the groups apart were searched for in a discovery cohort of 100 or so patients, of whom fewer than 45 had Graves' ophthalmopathy and around 57 had stable Graves' hyperthyroidism.

The germline V gene (reference sequence) provides CDR1 LNHDA and CDR2 SQIVND. The CDR3 contains 14 residues, cysteine and phenylalanine counted. The retained sequence is limited to the CDR3, 42 bases, with the frame set at the first base. Unmatched junction bases come to 4, with V trimmed by 5 bases and J by 8 bases. The sample holds a few counts of this clonotype. Its antigen remains unidentified. Qualities for individual bases were not recorded, and no much larger clone is one base off. Amplification of TCR beta CDR3 regions was carried out from RNA transcripts. For the first round of RT-PCR on the TCR CDR3, the HTBI primer set was used together with the Qiagen OneStep RT-PCR kit. Libraries were constructed in a second round of multiplex PCR, after which size selection and purification were performed. Sequencing of the libraries was done on an Illumina HiSeq2000 using paired-end 100 bp reads. The authors' analysis ran thus. SOAPnuke was used to process the raw data, removing reads that contained adapters or uncalled bases, had a mean Phred below 15, or lacked an exact match to the constant primer or identifier. High-quality paired reads were merged using COPE v1.2.5, and each unique nucleotide sequence was defined as a clonotype. MiTCR v1.1 was used to align clonotypes to the IMGT TRBV, TRBD and TRBJ reference segments. The analysis included only V-J combinations with a frequency above 0.0001, which together covered 98% to 99.2% of the repertoires. The TCS score was defined as the ratio of F50 (clonal expansion) to E x V (chaos), calculated using BLOSUM62-based TCRdist between CDR3 peptides within each V-J. Welch's t-statistics and random forest reduced several hundred V-J features to 13, which were used in a naive Bayes classifier (R e1071). The raw public reads went through TCRdb reprocessing: fastp at Q25, MiXCR clone calling, in-frame beta chains kept. Duplicate CDR3 protein sequences are folded into a single record with the most common DNA and genes. The V and J calls here are based on TCRdb, not the publication. Here the sample has 350,000 or so distinct CDR3 sequences; around 20% occur a single time. The ten largest account for over 45% of the sample.

What the work shows at the level of the full study, not this receptor alone: Blood samples also contained most of the expanded thyroid clonotypes (frequency above 0.001), which suggests that blood repertoires may reflect thyroid immune responses. In validation, progression to ophthalmopathy was predicted by the model with 70.59% sensitivity and 72.22% specificity, a median of roughly 6.4 months before onset. A model built on a 13 V-J signature distinguished ophthalmopathy from stable hyperthyroidism, reaching roughly 88% sensitivity and 81.08% specificity in cross-validation and 80%/75% in testing. Sample size was not statistically predetermined, and blinding of investigators to group allocation was not performed.

Stable Graves' hyperthyroidism was defined as no progression to ophthalmopathy during 18 months of follow-up. Hyperthyroidism patients were aged 18 to 65 years and newly diagnosed, with disease duration of less than 2 months. The study excluded patients with uncontrolled infections, other autoimmune diseases, pregnancy or lactation. Clinical symptoms, serum thyroxine and TRAb, thyroid ultrasound, and orbital computed tomography formed the basis for the diagnoses. PBMCs were separated from 7.5 to 10 ml of fresh peripheral blood using Ficoll-Paque density gradient centrifugation. Total RNA was extracted using Trizol reagent, and RNA quality was assessed on an Agilent 2100 Bioanalyzer.

The sequence came from a woman between 50 and 59 years old with Graves' hyperthyroidism. What was sequenced was blood. This receptor chain uses TRBV19 and TRBJ1-6, and 9 junction bases match TRBD1. The CDR3 here reads CASSFRDRDSPLHF. The DNA reads TGTGCCAGTAGTTTCCGGGACAGGGATTCACCCCTCCACTTT.